This T cell receptor beta chain was captured in a study of beta chain features in type 1 diabetes. V was pared by 0 bases and J by 11 bases, with 13 bases between. CDR1 SGHNT and CDR2 YENEEA come from the germline V gene. The CDR3 is 13 residues long. The authors reverse transcribed all of the isolated RNA, so sequencing captured expressed TCRB transcripts. Read counts averaged around 3.6 million for samples of naive, central memory and regulatory T cells. The assay was immunoSEQ multiplex PCR, and TCRdb's table has in-frame clones only and misses some. The profile shows more than 150,000 clones, about 13% of them singletons.

The J gene is TRBJ1-1, the V gene TRBV11-3, with D hard to call. The clonotype was recovered from a woman aged 18-35 years in good health. Material for sequencing was central memory CD4+ T cells from blood. The CDR3 loop is CASSLDKTAAAFF. The CDR3 region has the DNA TGTGCCAGCAGCTTAGATAAGACTGCGGCTGCTTTCTTT.